What follows are 9 T cell receptor beta chains derived from one specimen sequenced in a study of control samples from healthy donors and cancer patients. Produced via immunoSEQ multiplex PCR; TCRdb's table is partial and in-frame only. The sample consists of 170,000 or so clones, around 90% of them appearing once. Sequencing was carried out using blood. The source is a man aged 30 to 39 in good health.

This clone has just a few counts. This chain links TRBV30 with TRBJ1-3; D perhaps matches TRBD1 (5 bases). CDR3 size: 14 residues. Trimming stripped 3 bases from V and 2 bases from J, with 11 bases between. Germline assignment: CDR1 GTSNPN and CDR2 SVGIG (reference sequence). CDR3 region: CAWRSGRAGNTIYF. CDR3 coding DNA: TGTGCCTGGAGGAGCGGCAGGGCTGGAAACACCATATATTTT. The full variable domain, its missing parts supplied by reference TRBV30 and TRBJ1-3, is SQTIHQWPATLVQPVGSPLSLECTVEGTSNPNLYWYRQAAGRGLQLLFYSVGIGQISSEVPQNLSASRPQDRQFILSSKKLLLSDSGFYLCAWRSGRAGNTIYFGEGSWLTVV.

The V call is TRBV15, the J call TRBJ2-7; D assignment may be TRBD1 or TRBD2 (5 bases each). V was clipped by 3 bases and J by 6 bases, with 27 bases between them. CDR1 LNHNV and CDR2 YYDKDF come from the germline V gene (reference sequence). The length of the CDR3 is 18 residues. The CDR3 is CATSSDIPGAVGSGEQYF. CDR3 sequence (DNA): TGTGCCACCAGCAGTGATATCCCCGGGGCGGTAGGGTCGGGCGAGCAGTACTTC.

This chain connects TRBV27 to TRBJ1-1; D not resolved. The CDR3 has 13 amino acids. Looked up from germline, CDR1 is MNHEY and CDR2 is SMNVEV (reference sequence). V was pared by 3 bases and J by 1 base, with 6 bases between. Here the CDR3 DNA reads TGTGCCAGCAGTTTCCAGGCGAACACTGAAGCTTTCTTT. Protein product: CASSFQANTEAFF.

This clone was counted only a few times. This chain connects TRBV19 to TRBJ1-3; the D is unclear. The CDR3 contains 16 residues. Trimming took off 6 bases at V and 1 base at J, with 16 bases between the two ends. Germline loops: CDR1 LNHDA, CDR2 SQIVND (reference sequence). CDR3 in DNA: TGTGCCAGTAGCGTCATGGAGTATATTTCTGGAAACACCATATATTTT. Translation gives CASSVMEYISGNTIYF.

V is TRBV2 and J is TRBJ2-7; 8 positions match TRBD2. The V gene's germline CDR1 is SNHLY and CDR2 FYNNEI. This CDR3 comprises 14 residues. V lost 7 bases, J lost 5 bases, and 10 bases stayed unmatched. CDR3 region: CASIQSGSSNEQYF. In DNA, the CDR3 is TGTGCCAGCATCCAAAGCGGGAGCAGCAACGAGCAGTACTTC. Supplemented by reference TRBV2 and TRBJ2-7, the full variable domain reads EPEVTQTPSHQVTQMGQEVILRCVPISNHLYFYWYRQILGQKVEFLVSFYNNEISEKSEIFDDQFSVERPDGSNFTLKIRSTKLEDSAMYFCASIQSGSSNEQYFGPGTRLTVT.

The CDR3 here is CASSQGDWSSYEQYF. DNA for the CDR3: TGCGCCAGCAGCCAGGGAGATTGGAGCTCCTACGAGCAGTACTTC. J is TRBJ2-7 and V is TRBV4-1; possibly TRBD2 for D (5 bases). The germline gives CDR1 MGHRA, CDR2 YSYEKL. Trimming shortened V by 3 bases and J by 0 bases, and 12 bases separated the two germline ends. CDR3 length equals 15 residues.

The V and J genes are TRBV6-2 or TRBV6-3 and TRBJ1-6; 9 nucleotides match TRBD1. This CDR3 region has 14 residues. The J segment lost 8 bases and the V segment lost 4 bases, leaving 3 bases of the junction unmatched. Germline assignment: CDR1 MNHEY and CDR2 SVGEGT. The CDR3 is CASSSQGAYSPLHF. In nucleotides, the CDR3 is TGTGCCAGCAGTTCACAGGGGGCTTATTCACCCCTCCACTTT.

The chain links TRBV19 to TRBJ1-5; D is uncertain. V was clipped by 6 bases and J by 3 bases, with 12 bases between them. This CDR3 region has 14 residues. Germline V CDR1 and CDR2: LNHDA, SQIVND (reference sequence). This CDR3 reads CASSRDGPNQPQHF. In DNA, the CDR3 is TGTGCCAGTAGCCGAGACGGGCCCAATCAGCCCCAGCATTTT.

J is TRBJ2-1 and V is TRBV9; D gene ambiguous. Germline V gene lookup returns CDR1 SGDLS and CDR2 YYNGEE. This CDR3 has 16 amino acids. V lost 0 bases, J lost 0 bases, and 10 bases lay in between. This CDR3 reads CASSVGSSLSYNEQFF. Written as DNA, the CDR3 is TGTGCCAGCAGCGTAGGGAGCAGTCTCTCCTACAATGAGCAGTTCTTC.